The clone carrying this T cell receptor beta chain came up many times. This record belongs to a study of T cell repertoires in cytomegalovirus infection. V shed 0 bases and J shed 0 bases, with 11 bases lying between them. Germline assignment: CDR1 SQVTM and CDR2 ANQGSEA. The CDR3 covers 15 residues. Each CDR3 protein gets one entry after TCRdb re-called the reads with MiXCR. The sample yields around 210,000 distinct CDR3 sequences, 6% to 8% seen once. Sequences were obtained from PBMCs. The V call is TRBV29-1, the J call TRBJ1-1; D is uncertain. This receptor was obtained from a human donor in good health (CMV status not recorded). Some clones in this sample may be carry-over from other donors' samples. CDR3: CSVEELAGMNTEAFF. DNA of the CDR3: TGCAGCGTTGAAGAACTGGCCGGCATGAACACTGAAGCTTTCTTT.